The clone carrying this TCR beta chain was counted only a few times. Its antigen is not known. These data originate in a study of T cell responses to AZD1222 COVID-19 vaccine. Here immunoSEQ multiplex PCR was the method, and the copy in TCRdb shows in-frame clones only, minus some. This table holds about 120,000 clones, 75% to 95% found once. Study findings and constraints: The number of AZD1222 recipients seropositive at baseline was only 5 to 7. Across spike, vaccine-associated CD4 TCRs were found, dominant at 160-218 and 743-854. Repertoires in all cases were sampled only once the peak T cell response had passed. Clonal diversity was possibly underestimated; the donors were predominantly white British and more often female.

The CDR3 covers 14 residues. The germline V gene has CDR1 KGHSH and CDR2 LQKENI. V lost 4 bases and J lost 0, with 7 bases in between. The sequencing used peripheral blood, collected on day 0 of AZD1222 vaccination. The TCR sequence derives from an adult in good health. This chain joins TRBV18 and TRBJ1-5; D is undetermined. CDR3 protein: CASSLGVSNQPQHF. The CDR3 DNA sequence: TGTGCCAGCTCACTTGGCGTTAGCAATCAGCCCCAGCATTTT. The full variable domain, its missing parts supplied by reference TRBV18 and TRBJ1-5, is NAGVMQNPRHLVRRRGQEARLRCSPMKGHSHVYWYRQLPEEGLKFMVYLQKENIIDESGMPKERFSAEFPKEGPSILRIQQVVRGDSAAYFCASSLGVSNQPQHFGDGTRLSIL.